The TCR beta chain described here comes from a study of blood T cell repertoires in COVID-19 (dated by TCRdb to about 2020). With respect to the entire study: Collaborator samples came from the United States, Italy and Spain and covered acute and convalescent phases of COVID-19. Subjects who had been exposed to COVID-19, were actively infected with it, or had recovered from it provided the deeply sampled blood TCRbeta repertoires that made up the dataset. Samples were obtained from the ongoing ImmuneRACE study (first 160 participants) and from some 1,200 subjects provided by 6 global collaborators. The repertoires were released in a freely available public database intended as a resource for research on the immune response to SARS-CoV-2. A de-identified subject ID, COVID-19 status, age in years and sex were almost always included in the sample metadata. The prospective study material was composed of cDNA or gDNA derived from T cells, B-cell-depleted T cells, or PBMCs. Where HLA class I and class II types were available, the types were taken from metadata supplied by the sample provider, not from assay-based typing. Results the study describes overall, beyond this receptor: The quantity of clinical and demographic metadata differed by source and by participant and was supplied without curation.

The CDR3 goes from the cysteine to the phenylalanine over 16 residues. Only the CDR3 DNA is retained, 48 bases long and in frame from the first base. Ends trimmed: V by 2 bases, J by 4 bases; bases unmatched to a gene: 6. For CDR1 and CDR2, the germline V gene lists MNHNS and SASEGT. Participants in the prospective study were enrolled through a virtual design, were aged about 18 to 100 years, and lived in approximately 25 United States geographic areas. In the prospective study, cohorts were assigned on the basis of participant-reported clinical history obtained from a screening survey and a study questionnaire. In the prospective study, mobile phlebotomists collected whole blood, serum and a nasopharyngeal or oropharyngeal swab from each participant. Additional blood draws and questionnaires over a 2-month period could optionally be provided by prospective study participants. Before DNA extraction, prospective study blood samples were shipped either frozen or at room temperature.

The immunoSEQ Assay, a bias-controlled multiplex PCR, was used to amplify TCRbeta CDR3 regions from genomic DNA. Concerning the study's data processing: Nucleated cell counts per sample were estimated from amplification of reference gene primers within the assay. To quantify the absolute abundance of each unique TCRbeta CDR3 rearrangement, sequence reads were collapsed and filtered. For each sample, productive Simpson clonality was calculated by taking the square root of Simpson's diversity index across productive rearrangements. TCRdb took this table from immuneACCESS and kept in-frame rearrangements with V and J called. Such tables lack part of the clones; where checked against another copy, unresolved V genes explain under half of the gap, and the rest is unexplained. V and J calls and clone size are those listed in that table; D and trimming were worked out from the DNA. A total of roughly 180,000 clones appear in this sample, 81% of them only once. The ten largest clones add up to 5.6% of the sample.

Details on this clone: Its antigen remains undetermined. One base away there is no much larger clone; base qualities are not given.

Material for sequencing was PBMCs or T cells enriched from blood (not recorded which). The clonotype comes from a woman aged 40-49 years with acute COVID-19. Recombination connected TRBV6-1 to TRBJ2-2; 8 middle bases align to TRBD2. The CDR3 here reads CASSEPAGVGTGELFF. Read as DNA, the sequence is TGTGCCAGCAGTGAACCAGCGGGAGTAGGCACCGGGGAGCTGTTTTTT.